This TCR beta chain was identified in a study of shared clonotypes between healthy human individuals. The study's findings and limits: Against clonotypes common to all four donors, non-shared ones had lower generation probabilities. The sharing of 5% to 6.5% of naive CD4 clonotypes was seen across several donors.

Terminally differentiated effector memory CD45RA+ cells were left out of the naive CD8 fraction, which was CD45RO-negative and positively selected for CCR7. V dropped 3 bases and J dropped 3; count of bases not matched to a gene: 5. The CDR3 has 15 amino acids. Germline-derived CDR1 and CDR2 are MNHEY and SMNVEV (reference sequence). This table comes from immunoSEQ multiplex PCR, and its TCRdb copy is limited to in-frame clones, with some not included. The sample holds more than 2 million clones, 93% seen once. On this clone itself: Its target is not known.

The sample was naive CD8+ T cells from PBMCs. The chain has TRBV27 and TRBJ2-3; 8 bases align to TRBD2. The TCR sequence derives from a man aged 18 to 30 in good health. Some clones in this sample may be carry-over from other donors' samples. CDR3 amino acids: CASSFGLAGTDTQYF. The CDR3 region has the DNA TGTGCCAGCAGTTTCGGACTAGCTGGGACAGATACGCAGTATTTT.